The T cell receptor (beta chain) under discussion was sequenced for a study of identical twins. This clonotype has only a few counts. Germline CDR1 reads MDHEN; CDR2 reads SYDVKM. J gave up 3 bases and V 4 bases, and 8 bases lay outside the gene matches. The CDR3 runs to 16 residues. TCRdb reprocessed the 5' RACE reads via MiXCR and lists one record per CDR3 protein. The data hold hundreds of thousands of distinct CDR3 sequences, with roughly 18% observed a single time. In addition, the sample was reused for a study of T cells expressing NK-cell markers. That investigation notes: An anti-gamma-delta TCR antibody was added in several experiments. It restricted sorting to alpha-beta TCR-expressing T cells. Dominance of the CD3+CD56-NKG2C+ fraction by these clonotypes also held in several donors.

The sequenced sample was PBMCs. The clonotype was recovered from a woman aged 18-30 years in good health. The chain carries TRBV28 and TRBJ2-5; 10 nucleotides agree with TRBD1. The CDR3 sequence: CASSSPGTGAKETQYF. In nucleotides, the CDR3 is TGTGCCAGCAGTTCTCCTGGGACAGGGGCCAAAGAGACCCAGTACTTC.